This entry concerns a single T cell receptor (beta chain). The repertoire was sequenced with immunoSEQ multiplex PCR; TCRdb's copy has only in-frame clones and lacks some. The sample lists 140,000 to 150,000 clones, about 93% occurring once. This record belongs to a study of T cell responses to AZD1222 COVID-19 vaccine. Sequenced here: peripheral blood, sampled on day 0 of AZD1222 vaccination. The receptor's source is an adult in good health.

CDR3 sequence reads: CSASLWGNAYEQYF. CDR3 coding DNA: TGCAGTGCTAGTCTGTGGGGAAATGCCTACGAGCAGTACTTC. This rearrangement joins TRBV20-1 to TRBJ2-7; no clear D. Trimming left V 3 bases short and J 2 bases short, with 14 bases between. The CDR3 runs to 14 residues. Germline lookup yields CDR1 DFQATT and CDR2 SNEGSKA (reference sequence).